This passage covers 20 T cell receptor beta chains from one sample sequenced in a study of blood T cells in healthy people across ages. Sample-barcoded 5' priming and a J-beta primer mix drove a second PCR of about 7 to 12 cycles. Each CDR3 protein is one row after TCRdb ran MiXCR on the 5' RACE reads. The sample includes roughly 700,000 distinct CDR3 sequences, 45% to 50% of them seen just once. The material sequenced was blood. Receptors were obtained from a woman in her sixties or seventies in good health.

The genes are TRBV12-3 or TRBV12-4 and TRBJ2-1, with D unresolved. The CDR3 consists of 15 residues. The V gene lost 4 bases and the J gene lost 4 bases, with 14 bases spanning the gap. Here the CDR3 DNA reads TGTGCCAGCAGTTATTATCAGGAACGTTACAATGAGCAGTTCTTC. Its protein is CASSYYQERYNEQFF.

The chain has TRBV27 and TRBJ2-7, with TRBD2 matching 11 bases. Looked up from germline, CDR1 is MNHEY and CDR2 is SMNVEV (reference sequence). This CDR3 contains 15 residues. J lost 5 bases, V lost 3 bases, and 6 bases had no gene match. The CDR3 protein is CASSLTSGMVNEQYF. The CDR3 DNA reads TGTGCCAGCAGTTTGACTAGCGGGATGGTCAACGAGCAGTACTTC.

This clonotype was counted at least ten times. CDR3 DNA sequence: TGTGCCAGCAGCTTAGTAGGGCAGGGGGCTCAAGAGACCCAGTACTTC. Amino acid sequence: CASSLVGQGAQETQYF. V usage is TRBV7-2 and J usage is TRBJ2-5; 8 positions match TRBD1. V lost 1 base and J lost 2; bases outside the gene matches: 6. The CDR3 length is 16 residues. Germline lookup yields CDR1 SGHTA and CDR2 FQGNSA.

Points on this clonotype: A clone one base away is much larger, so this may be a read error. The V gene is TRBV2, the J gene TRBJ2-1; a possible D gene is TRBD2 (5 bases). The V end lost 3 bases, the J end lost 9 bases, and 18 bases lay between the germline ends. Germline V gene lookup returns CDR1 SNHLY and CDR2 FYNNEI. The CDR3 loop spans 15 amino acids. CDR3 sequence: CASSELSPGISEQFF. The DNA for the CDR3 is TGTGCCAGCAGTGAGTTGTCGCCCGGGATTAGTGAGCAGTTCTTC.

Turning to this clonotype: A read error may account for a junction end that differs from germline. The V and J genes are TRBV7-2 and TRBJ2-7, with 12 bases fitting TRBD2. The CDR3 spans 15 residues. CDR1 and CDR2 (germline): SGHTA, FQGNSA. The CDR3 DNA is TGTGCCGGCAGTCGTGGACTAGCGGGAATATACGAGCAGTACTTC. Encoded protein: CAGSRGLAGIYEQYF.

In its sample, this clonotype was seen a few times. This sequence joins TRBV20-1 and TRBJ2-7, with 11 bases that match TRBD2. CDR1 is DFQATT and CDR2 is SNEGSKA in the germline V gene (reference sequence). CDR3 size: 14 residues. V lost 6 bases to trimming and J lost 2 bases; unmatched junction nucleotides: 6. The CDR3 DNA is TGCAGTGCCACCGGGACTAGCGGAACCTACGAGCAGTACTTC. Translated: CSATGTSGTYEQYF.

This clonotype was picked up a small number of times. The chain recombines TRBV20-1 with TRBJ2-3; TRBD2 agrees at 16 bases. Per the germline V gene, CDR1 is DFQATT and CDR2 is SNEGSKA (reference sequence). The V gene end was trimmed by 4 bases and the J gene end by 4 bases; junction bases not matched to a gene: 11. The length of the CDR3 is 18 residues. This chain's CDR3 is CSATQPGGTSGRADTQYF. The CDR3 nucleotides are TGCAGTGCTACCCAACCGGGCGGGACTAGCGGGAGGGCAGATACGCAGTATTTT.

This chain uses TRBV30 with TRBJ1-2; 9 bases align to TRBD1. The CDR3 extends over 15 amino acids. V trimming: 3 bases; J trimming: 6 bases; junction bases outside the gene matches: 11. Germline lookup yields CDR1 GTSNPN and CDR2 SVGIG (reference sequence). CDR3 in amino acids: CAWRDPGTGWHGYTF. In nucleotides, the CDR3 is TGTGCCTGGAGGGACCCCGGGACAGGGTGGCATGGCTACACCTTC. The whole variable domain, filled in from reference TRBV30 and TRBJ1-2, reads SQTIHQWPATLVQPVGSPLSLECTVEGTSNPNLYWYRQAAGRGLQLLFYSVGIGQISSEVPQNLSASRPQDRQFILSSKKLLLSDSGFYLCAWRDPGTGWHGYTFGSGTRLTVV.

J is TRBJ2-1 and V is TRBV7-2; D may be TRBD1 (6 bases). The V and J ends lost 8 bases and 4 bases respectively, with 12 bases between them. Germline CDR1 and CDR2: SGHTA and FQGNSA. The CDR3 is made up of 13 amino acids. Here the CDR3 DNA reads TGTGCCAGCCAAGGAAGGGGGTACAATGAGCAGTTCTTC. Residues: CASQGRGYNEQFF.

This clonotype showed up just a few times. The CDR3 reads CASSPFPGQGANEQFF. The CDR3 DNA reads as TGTGCCAGCAGCCCTTTCCCGGGACAGGGGGCAAATGAGCAGTTCTTC. The rearrangement links TRBV2 to TRBJ2-1, with TRBD1 identical over 12 bases. The germline V gene has CDR1 SNHLY and CDR2 FYNNEI. This CDR3 spans 16 amino acids. V shed 6 bases, J shed 7 bases, and the junction held 10 bases outside the gene matches.

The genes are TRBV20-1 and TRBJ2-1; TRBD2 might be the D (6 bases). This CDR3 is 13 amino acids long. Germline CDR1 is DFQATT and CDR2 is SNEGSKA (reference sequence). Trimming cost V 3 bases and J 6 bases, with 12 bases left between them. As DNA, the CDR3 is TGCAGTGCTAGCGCGGAGGGCCGCAATGAGCAGTTCTTC. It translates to CSASAEGRNEQFF.

The CDR3 sequence: CASSQVEGGVLTDTQYF. The CDR3 region has the DNA TGTGCCAGCAGCCAAGTCGAAGGGGGTGTTCTCACAGATACGCAGTATTTT. The chain is built from TRBV3-1 and TRBJ2-3; D might be TRBD1 (6 bases). The CDR3 totals 17 residues. V lost 1 base to trimming and J lost 2 bases, with 16 bases between them. Per germline, CDR1 LGHDT and CDR2 YNNKEL (reference sequence).

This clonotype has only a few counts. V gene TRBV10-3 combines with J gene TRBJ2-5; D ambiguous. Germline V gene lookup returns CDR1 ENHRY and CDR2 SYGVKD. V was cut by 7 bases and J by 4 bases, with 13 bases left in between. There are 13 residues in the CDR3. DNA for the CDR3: TGTGCCATCAAGAGTAGCATGGGAGAGACCCAGTACTTC. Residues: CAIKSSMGETQYF.

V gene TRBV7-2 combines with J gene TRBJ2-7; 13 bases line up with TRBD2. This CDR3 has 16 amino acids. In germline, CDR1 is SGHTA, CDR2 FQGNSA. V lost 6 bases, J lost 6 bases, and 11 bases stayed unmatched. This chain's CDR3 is CASRPPLAGGIGEQYF. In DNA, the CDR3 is TGTGCCAGCAGACCCCCACTAGCGGGAGGGATAGGCGAGCAGTACTTC.

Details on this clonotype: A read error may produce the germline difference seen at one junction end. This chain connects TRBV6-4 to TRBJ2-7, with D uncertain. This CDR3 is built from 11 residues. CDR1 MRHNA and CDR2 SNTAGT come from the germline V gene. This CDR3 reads CASHNSCEQYF. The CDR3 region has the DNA TGTGCCAGCCATAATTCCTGCGAGCAGTACTTC.

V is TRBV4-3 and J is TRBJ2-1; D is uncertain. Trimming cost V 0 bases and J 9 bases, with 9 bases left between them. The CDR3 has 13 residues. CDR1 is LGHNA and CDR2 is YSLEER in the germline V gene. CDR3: CASSQDRFSEQFF. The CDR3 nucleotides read TGCGCCAGCAGCCAAGATCGGTTCAGTGAGCAGTTCTTC.

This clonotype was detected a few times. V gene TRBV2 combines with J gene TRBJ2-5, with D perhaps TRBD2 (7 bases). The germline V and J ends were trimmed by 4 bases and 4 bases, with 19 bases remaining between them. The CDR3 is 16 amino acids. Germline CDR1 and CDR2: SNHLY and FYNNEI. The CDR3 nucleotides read TGTGCCAGCAGTGGTCCGGGGGGCCCCAAAGGAGAGACCCAGTACTTC. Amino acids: CASSGPGGPKGETQYF.

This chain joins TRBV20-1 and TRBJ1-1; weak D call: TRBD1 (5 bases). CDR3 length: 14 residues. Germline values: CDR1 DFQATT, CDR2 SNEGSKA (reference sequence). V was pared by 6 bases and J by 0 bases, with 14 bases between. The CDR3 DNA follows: TGCAGTGCCCGGAGCGGGGGGATGAACACTGAAGCTTTCTTT. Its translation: CSARSGGMNTEAFF.

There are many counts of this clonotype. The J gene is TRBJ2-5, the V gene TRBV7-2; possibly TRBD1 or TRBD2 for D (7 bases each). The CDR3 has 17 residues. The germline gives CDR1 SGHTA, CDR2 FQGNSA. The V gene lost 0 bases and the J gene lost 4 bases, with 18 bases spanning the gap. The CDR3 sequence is CASSLASRGGWLETQYF. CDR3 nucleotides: TGTGCCAGCAGCTTAGCGTCCAGGGGGGGCTGGTTAGAGACCCAGTACTTC.

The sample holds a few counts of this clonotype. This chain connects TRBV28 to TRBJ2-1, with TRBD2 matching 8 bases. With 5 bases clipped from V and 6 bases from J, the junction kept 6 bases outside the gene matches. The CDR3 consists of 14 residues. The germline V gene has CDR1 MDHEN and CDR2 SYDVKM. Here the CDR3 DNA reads TGTGCCAGCAGTACAGCGGGAGTCGGCAATGAGCAGTTCTTC. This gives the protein CASSTAGVGNEQFF. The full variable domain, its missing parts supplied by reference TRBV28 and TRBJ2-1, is DVKVTQSSRYLVKRTGEKVFLECVQDMDHENMFWYRQDPGLGLRLIYFSYDVKMKEKGDIPEGYSVSREKKERFSLILESASTNQTSMYLCASSTAGVGNEQFFGPGTRLTVL.